This paragraph covers one T cell receptor (beta chain) sequence. This specimen comes from a study of blood T cell repertoires in COVID-19. Methods used by the authors: Amplified reference gene primers provided the basis for estimating nucleated cell counts. The repertoire was sequenced with immunoSEQ multiplex PCR; TCRdb's copy has only in-frame clones and lacks some. From that table come the V and J calls and clone size; the DNA was used to work out D and trimming. The sample lists hundreds of thousands of clones; nearly 90% were seen once. The CDR3 length is 16 residues. The V end lost 0 bases, the J end lost 3 bases, and 16 bases lay between the germline ends. The germline gives CDR1 SGHNT, CDR2 YYREEE (reference sequence). Participant-given clinical history determined each cohort assignment. Resolution of symptoms, clearance, or two negative PCRs was present in recovered Cohort 3 donors.

The receptor comes from a young woman who had recovered from COVID-19. The chain has TRBV5-4 and TRBJ2-7, with D unclear. The specimen was PBMCs or T cells enriched from blood (not recorded which). The CDR3 coding sequence is TGTGCCAGCAGCTTGGATCCGGCAGGAACACTCTACGAGCAGTACTTC. Translation: CASSLDPAGTLYEQYF. The complete variable domain, with remaining parts taken from reference TRBV5-4 and TRBJ2-7, reads ETGVTQSPTHLIKTRGQQVTLRCSSQSGHNTVSWYQQALGQGPQFIFQYYREEENGRGNFPPRFSGLQFPNYSSELNVNALELDDSALYLCASSLDPAGTLYEQYFGPGTRLTVT.